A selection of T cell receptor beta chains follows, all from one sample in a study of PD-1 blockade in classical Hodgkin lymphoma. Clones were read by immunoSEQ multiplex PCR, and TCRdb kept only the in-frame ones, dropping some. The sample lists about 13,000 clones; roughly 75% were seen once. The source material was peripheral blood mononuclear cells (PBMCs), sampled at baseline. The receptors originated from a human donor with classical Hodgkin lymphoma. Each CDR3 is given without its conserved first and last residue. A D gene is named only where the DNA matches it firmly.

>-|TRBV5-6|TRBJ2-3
ASSSTRDTQY
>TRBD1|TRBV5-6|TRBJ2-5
ASSFGQGATQY
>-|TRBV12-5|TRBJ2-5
ASGPREWGETQY
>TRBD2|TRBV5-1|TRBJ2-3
ASSLDSGGAADTQY
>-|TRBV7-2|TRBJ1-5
ASSGGTIGNQPQH
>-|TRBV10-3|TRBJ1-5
AISEEQGLKQPQH
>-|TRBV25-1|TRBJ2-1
ASSGAPGHNEQF
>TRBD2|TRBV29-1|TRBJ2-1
SVGPGLANNEQF
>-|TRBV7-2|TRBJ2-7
ASSLGDEQY
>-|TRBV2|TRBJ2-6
ASSTGANVLT
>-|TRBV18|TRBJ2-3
ASSPLPDDTQY
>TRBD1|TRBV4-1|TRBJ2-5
ASGQTSRETQY
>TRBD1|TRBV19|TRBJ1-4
ASSTGTENEKLF
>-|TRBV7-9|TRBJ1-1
ASSSTHRAQNTEAF
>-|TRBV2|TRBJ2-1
ASSTVIISYNEQF
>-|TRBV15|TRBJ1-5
ATSSGGFYQPQH
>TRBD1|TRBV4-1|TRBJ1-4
ASSQIIWTGDNEKLF
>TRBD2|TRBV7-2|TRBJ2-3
ASNPSGKQLPQY
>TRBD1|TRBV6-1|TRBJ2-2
ASSEGPGQGRLF
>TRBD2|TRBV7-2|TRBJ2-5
ASSHSGRPGETQY
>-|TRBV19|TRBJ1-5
ASSVTGWGNQPQH
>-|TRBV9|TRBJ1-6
ASSVGMNSPLH
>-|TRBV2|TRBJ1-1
ASGGGRMNTEAF
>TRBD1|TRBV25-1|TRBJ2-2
ASSTQGLDTGELF
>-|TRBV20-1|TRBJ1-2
SAEDGYGYT